A selection of T cell receptor beta chains follows, all from one sample in a study of T cell changes during pregnancy in multiple sclerosis. Measured with immunoSEQ multiplex PCR; TCRdb has only the in-frame clones, and not every one. This repertoire shows 30,000 to 45,000 clones, approximately 92% found once; its top ten account for over 0.95%. The specimen sequenced was PBMCs (not recorded whether the cells were cultured). All receptors derive from a female donor with multiple sclerosis, enrolled in a pregnancy study. The CDR3 runs from the conserved cysteine through the conserved F or W. The D gene is left open where the match is weak. The listing skips clone size in some rows; elsewhere it reads once, few, many or a size class.

DNA	CDR3	length	J	D	size	V
TGCGCCAGCAGCCTGGGAGGTCCGGGTCCCAGCGGGGAGCTGTTTTTT	CASSLGGPGPSGELFF	16	TRBJ2-2	.	.	TRBV4-1
TGCGCCAGCAGCTGGAAGGCCGGGACTAGCGGGAGGGGGGATACGCAGTATTTT	CASSWKAGTSGRGDTQYF	18	TRBJ2-3	TRBD2	.	TRBV23-1
TGTGCCAGCAGCCCCCTAGCCGGGACAGCCAGATTCGGAAACACCATATATTTT	CASSPLAGTARFGNTIYF	18	TRBJ1-3	TRBD1	.	TRBV4-2
TGTGCCAGCAGTTACCAACCAGGGGGCAGCCAGCCCCAGCATTTT	CASSYQPGGSQPQHF	15	TRBJ1-5	TRBD1	.	TRBV6-6
TGTGCCAGCAGCCGAAACCCCTACGAGCAGTACTTC	CASSRNPYEQYF	12	TRBJ2-7	.	.	TRBV5-6
TGTGCCAGCAACTTTAGGCCGGCCGCAGCACCCGGGGAGCTGTTTTTT	CASNFRPAAAPGELFF	16	TRBJ2-2	.	.	TRBV5-6
TGTGCCAGCAGAACACAGGGTTTCTACGAGCAGTACTTC	CASRTQGFYEQYF	13	TRBJ2-7	.	.	TRBV13
TGTGCCAGCAGGCCGGACAGGGCTGGTGGCTACACCTTC	CASRPDRAGGYTF	13	TRBJ1-2	TRBD1	.	TRBV27
TGTGCCAGCAGCCCAGGGCGGGTAGCGGGCACAGATACGCAGTATTTT	CASSPGRVAGTDTQYF	16	TRBJ2-3	.	.	TRBV9
TGTGCCAGCAGCTTTGAACCGGGGGGCTTAGGCTATGGCTACACCTTC	CASSFEPGGLGYGYTF	16	TRBJ1-2	.	.	TRBV11-2
TGTGCCAGCAGGCAACAGGGCTCTGGAAACACCATATATTTT	CASRQQGSGNTIYF	14	TRBJ1-3	.	.	TRBV5-4
TGTGCCTGGAGTCCGACAGGGCGTCAAGAGACCCAGTACTTC	CAWSPTGRQETQYF	14	TRBJ2-5	TRBD1	few	TRBV30
TGCGCCAGCAGCCAAGATTGGCGGGGTTCTGGGGCCAACGTCCTGACTTTC	CASSQDWRGSGANVLTF	17	TRBJ2-6	.	.	TRBV4-1
TGTGCCAGTCGGACAGGGGGGCTTCTTGAAGCTTTCTTT	CASRTGGLLEAFF	13	TRBJ1-1	TRBD1	.	TRBV19
TGTGCCAGCAGCTTAGAACGGAGGCTGGATACGCAGTATTTT	CASSLERRLDTQYF	14	TRBJ2-3	.	.	TRBV7-9
TGCAGTGCTAGAGGGCAACTCGAGCAGTACTTC	CSARGQLEQYF	11	TRBJ2-7	.	.	TRBV20-1
TGTGCCAGTAGTCGGGGAGGGCCGGATCAGCCCCAGCATTTT	CASSRGGPDQPQHF	14	TRBJ1-5	.	once	TRBV19
TGCAGCGTCCGACAGGGGGATATGAACACTGAAGCTTTCTTT	CSVRQGDMNTEAFF	14	TRBJ1-1	TRBD1	.	TRBV29-1
TGTGCCAGCAGTTACGGGCTCAACACCGGGGAGCTGTTTTTT	CASSYGLNTGELFF	14	TRBJ2-2	.	.	TRBV25-1
TGTGCCAACCCCAAGACTAGCGGGATTGGCCACGGGAACTTC	CANPKTSGIGHGNF	14	TRBJ2-7	TRBD2	.	TRBV6-8
TGTGCCAGCAGCACGGGGTGGACCTACAATGAGCAGTTCTTC	CASSTGWTYNEQFF	14	TRBJ2-1	.	.	TRBV9
TGTGCCAGCAGCTTCGGGGCAAGTGGGGAGACCCAGTACTTC	CASSFGASGETQYF	14	TRBJ2-5	.	.	TRBV7-3
TGTGCCAGCAGCTTGGGTAGCGGGAGATCGGATACGCAGTATTTT	CASSLGSGRSDTQYF	15	TRBJ2-3	TRBD2	.	TRBV7-2
TGTGCCTGGAGTGCAGGGAACTATGGCTACACCTTC	CAWSAGNYGYTF	12	TRBJ1-2	.	.	TRBV30
TGTGCCAGCAGTTACTCGAGAACAGGGAGCACAGATACGCAGTATTTT	CASSYSRTGSTDTQYF	16	TRBJ2-3	.	once	TRBV6-5
TGTGCCAGCAGCCCCAGGGGGAGGCTTGACAATGAGCAGTTCTTC	CASSPRGRLDNEQFF	15	TRBJ2-1	.	.	TRBV5-4
TGTGCCAGCAGCTTAACAGGGGGCCGTTCCACCGGGGAGCTGTTTTTT	CASSLTGGRSTGELFF	16	TRBJ2-2	TRBD1	.	TRBV11-2
TGTGCCAGCAGCAACCGGAGGATAGGACAGGGGTACAATGAGCAGTTCTTC	CASSNRRIGQGYNEQFF	17	TRBJ2-1	.	.	TRBV21-1
TGTGCCAGCAGCTCCCGGGGGCCTTACGAGCAGTACTTC	CASSSRGPYEQYF	13	TRBJ2-7	.	.	TRBV13
TGTGCCAGCAGCTTAGGATTGTGGGGGGGCACTGAAGCTTTCTTT	CASSLGLWGGTEAFF	15	TRBJ1-1	.	.	TRBV13
TGTGCCAGCAGCTTAGAGTCAGGGAACACCGGGGAGCTGTTTTTT	CASSLESGNTGELFF	15	TRBJ2-2	.	.	TRBV11-3
TGTGCCAGCAGTTTAGGCGTCCGGTTCTCTGGAAACACCATATATTTT	CASSLGVRFSGNTIYF	16	TRBJ1-3	.	.	TRBV28
TGCGCCAGCAGCTTGGCCGGGACAGACCTCTACGAGCAGTACTTC	CASSLAGTDLYEQYF	15	TRBJ2-7	TRBD1	.	TRBV5-1
TGCGCCAGCAGCTTGGTGTCGGCTTCCTACAATGAGCAGTTCTTC	CASSLVSASYNEQFF	15	TRBJ2-1	.	.	TRBV5-1
TGTGCCAGCACATTTCTAGCGGGAGGGATCCCAAGCACAGATACGCAGTATTTT	CASTFLAGGIPSTDTQYF	18	TRBJ2-3	TRBD2	.	TRBV2